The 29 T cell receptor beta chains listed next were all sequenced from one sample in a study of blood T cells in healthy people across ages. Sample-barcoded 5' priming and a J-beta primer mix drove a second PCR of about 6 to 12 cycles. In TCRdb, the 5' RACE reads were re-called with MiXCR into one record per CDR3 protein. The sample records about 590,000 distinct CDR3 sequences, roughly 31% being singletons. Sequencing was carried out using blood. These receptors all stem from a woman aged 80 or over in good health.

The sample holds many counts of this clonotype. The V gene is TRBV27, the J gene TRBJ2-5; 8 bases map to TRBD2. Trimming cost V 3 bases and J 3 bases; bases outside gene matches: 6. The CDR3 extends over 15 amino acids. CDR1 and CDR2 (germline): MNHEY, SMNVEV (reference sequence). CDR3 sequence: CASSFAAGDKETQYF. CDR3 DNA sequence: TGTGCCAGCAGTTTTGCAGCGGGGGATAAAGAGACCCAGTACTTC.

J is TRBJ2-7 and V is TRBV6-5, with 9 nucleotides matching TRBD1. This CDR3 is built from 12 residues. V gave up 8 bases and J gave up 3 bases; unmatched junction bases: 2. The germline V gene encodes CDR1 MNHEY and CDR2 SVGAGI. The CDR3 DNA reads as TGTGCCAGCGGGGACAGGGTCTACGAGCAGTACTTC. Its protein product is CASGDRVYEQYF.

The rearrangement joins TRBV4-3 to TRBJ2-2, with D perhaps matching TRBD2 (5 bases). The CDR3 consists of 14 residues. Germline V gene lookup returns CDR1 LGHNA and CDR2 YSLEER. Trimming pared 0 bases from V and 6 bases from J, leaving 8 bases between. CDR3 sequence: CASSQEGGSGELFF. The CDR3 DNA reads TGCGCCAGCAGCCAAGAAGGAGGTTCCGGGGAGCTGTTTTTT.

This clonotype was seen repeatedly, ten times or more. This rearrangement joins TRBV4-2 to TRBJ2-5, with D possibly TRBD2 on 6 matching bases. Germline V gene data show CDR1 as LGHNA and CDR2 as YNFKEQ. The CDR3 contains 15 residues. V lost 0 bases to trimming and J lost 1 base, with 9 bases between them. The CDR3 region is CASSQDGGAQETQYF. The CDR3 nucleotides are TGTGCCAGCAGCCAAGATGGAGGGGCCCAAGAGACCCAGTACTTC.

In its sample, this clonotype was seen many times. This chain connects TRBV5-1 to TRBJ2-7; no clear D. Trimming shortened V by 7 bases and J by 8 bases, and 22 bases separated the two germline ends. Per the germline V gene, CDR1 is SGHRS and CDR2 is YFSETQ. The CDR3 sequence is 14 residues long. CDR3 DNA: TGCGCCAGCGGCACGGCAGTAACGGTTGGGCAGCAGTACTTC. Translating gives CASGTAVTVGQQYF. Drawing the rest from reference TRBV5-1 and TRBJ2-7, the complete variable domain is KAGVTQTPRYLIKTRGQQVTLSCSPISGHRSVSWYQQTPGQGLQFLFEYFSETQRNKGNFPGRFSGRQFSNSRSEMNVSTLELGDSALYLCASGTAVTVGQQYFGPGTRLTVT.

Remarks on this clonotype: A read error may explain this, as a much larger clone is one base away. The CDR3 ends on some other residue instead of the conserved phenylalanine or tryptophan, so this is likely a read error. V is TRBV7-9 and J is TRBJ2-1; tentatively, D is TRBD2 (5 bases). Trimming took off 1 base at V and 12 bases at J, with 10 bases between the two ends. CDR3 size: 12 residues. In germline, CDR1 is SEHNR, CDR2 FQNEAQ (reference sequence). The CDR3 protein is CASSLDAGGQFV. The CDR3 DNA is TGTGCCAGCAGCTTAGACGCGGGTGGGCAGTTCGTC.

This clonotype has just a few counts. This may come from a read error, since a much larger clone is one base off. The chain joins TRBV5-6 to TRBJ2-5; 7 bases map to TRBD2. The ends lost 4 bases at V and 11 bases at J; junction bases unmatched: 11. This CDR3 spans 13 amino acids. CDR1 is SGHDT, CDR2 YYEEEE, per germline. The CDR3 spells CASSLAGRARQYF. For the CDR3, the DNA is TGTGCCAGCAGCCTGGCTGGGAGGGCGCGTCAGTACTTC.

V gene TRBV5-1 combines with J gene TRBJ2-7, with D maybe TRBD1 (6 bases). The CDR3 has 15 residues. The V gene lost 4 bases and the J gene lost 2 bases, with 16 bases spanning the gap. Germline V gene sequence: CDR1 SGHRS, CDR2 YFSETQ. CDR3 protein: CASSPWGLTTYEQYF. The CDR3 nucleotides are TGCGCCAGCAGCCCGTGGGGGCTAACAACCTACGAGCAGTACTTC.

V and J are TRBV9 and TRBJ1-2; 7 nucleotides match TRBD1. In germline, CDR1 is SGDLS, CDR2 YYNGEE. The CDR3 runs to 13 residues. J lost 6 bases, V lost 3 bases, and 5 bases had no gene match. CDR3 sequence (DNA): TGTGCCAGCAGCGCTACACAGGGGAATGGCTACACCTTC. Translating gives CASSATQGNGYTF. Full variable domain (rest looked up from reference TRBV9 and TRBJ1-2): DSGVTQTPKHLITATGQRVTLRCSPRSGDLSVYWYQQSLDQGLQFLIQYYNGEERAKGNILERFSAQQFPDLHSELNLSSLELGDSALYFCASSATQGNGYTFGSGTRLTVV.

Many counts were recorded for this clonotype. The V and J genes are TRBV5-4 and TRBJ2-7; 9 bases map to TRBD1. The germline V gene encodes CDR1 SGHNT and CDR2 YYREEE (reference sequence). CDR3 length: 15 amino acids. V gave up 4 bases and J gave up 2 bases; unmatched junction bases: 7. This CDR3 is CASSTGTGRAYEQYF. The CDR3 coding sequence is TGTGCCAGCAGCACCGGGACAGGGAGGGCCTACGAGCAGTACTTC.

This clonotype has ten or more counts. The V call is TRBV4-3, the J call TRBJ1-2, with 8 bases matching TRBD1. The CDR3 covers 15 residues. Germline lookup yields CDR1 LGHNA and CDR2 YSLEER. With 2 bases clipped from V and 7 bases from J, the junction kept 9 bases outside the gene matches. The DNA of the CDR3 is TGCGCCAGCAGCCAACCCGGACAGGGATTTGTTGGCTACACCTTC. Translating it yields CASSQPGQGFVGYTF.

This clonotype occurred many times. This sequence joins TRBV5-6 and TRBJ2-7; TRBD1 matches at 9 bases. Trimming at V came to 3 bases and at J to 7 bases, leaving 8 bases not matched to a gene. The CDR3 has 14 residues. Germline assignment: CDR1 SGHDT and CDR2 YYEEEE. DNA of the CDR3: TGTGCCAGCAGCTGGGGACAGGGAGGGAGAGAGCAGTACTTC. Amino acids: CASSWGQGGREQYF.

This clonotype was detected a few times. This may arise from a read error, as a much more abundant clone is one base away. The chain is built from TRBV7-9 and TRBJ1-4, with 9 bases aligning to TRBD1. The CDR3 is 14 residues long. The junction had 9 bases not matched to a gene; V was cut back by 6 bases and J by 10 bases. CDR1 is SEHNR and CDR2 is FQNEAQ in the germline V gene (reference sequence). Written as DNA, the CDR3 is TGTGCCAGCAGAAGAACAGGGGGCGACGGAAAACTGTTTTTT. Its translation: CASRRTGGDGKLFF.

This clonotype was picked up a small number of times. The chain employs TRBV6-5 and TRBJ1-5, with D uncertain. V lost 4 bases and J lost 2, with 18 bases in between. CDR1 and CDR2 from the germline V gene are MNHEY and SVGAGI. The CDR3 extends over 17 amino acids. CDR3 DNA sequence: TGTGCCAGCAGTTTGACGCAGAGGATAGGCGGCAATCAGCCCCAGCATTTT. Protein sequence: CASSLTQRIGGNQPQHF.

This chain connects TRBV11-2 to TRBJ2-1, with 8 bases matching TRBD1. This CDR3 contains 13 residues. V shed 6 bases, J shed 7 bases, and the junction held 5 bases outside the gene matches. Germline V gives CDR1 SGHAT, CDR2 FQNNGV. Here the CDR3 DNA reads TGTGCCAGCAGTTGGACAGGGAGGAATGAGCAGTTCTTC. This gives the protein CASSWTGRNEQFF. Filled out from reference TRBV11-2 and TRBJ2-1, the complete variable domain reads EAGVAQSPRYKIIEKRQSVAFWCNPISGHATLYWYQQILGQGPKLLIQFQNNGVVDDSQLPKDRFSAERLKGVDSTLKIQPAKLEDSAVYLCASSWTGRNEQFFGPGTRLTVL.

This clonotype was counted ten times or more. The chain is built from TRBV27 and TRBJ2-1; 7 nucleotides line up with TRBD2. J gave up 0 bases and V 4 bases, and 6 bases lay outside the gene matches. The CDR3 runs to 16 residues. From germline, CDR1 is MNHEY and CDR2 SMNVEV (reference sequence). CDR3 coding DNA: TGTGCCAGCAGTTCGCAGCGGGATAGCTCCTACAATGAGCAGTTCTTC. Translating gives CASSSQRDSSYNEQFF.

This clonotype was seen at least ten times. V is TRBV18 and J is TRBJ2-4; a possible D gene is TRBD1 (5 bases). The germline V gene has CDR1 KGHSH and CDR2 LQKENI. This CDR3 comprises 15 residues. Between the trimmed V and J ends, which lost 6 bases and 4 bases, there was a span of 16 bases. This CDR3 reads CASSPQGRVKNIQYF. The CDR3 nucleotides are TGTGCCAGCTCCCCTCAGGGAAGGGTGAAAAACATTCAGTACTTC.

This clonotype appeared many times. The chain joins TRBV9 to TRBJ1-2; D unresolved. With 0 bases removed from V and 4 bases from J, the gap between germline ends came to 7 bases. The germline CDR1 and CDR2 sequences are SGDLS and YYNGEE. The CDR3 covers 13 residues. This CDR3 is CASSVDYSYGYTF. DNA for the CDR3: TGTGCCAGCAGCGTAGACTACAGCTATGGCTACACCTTC.

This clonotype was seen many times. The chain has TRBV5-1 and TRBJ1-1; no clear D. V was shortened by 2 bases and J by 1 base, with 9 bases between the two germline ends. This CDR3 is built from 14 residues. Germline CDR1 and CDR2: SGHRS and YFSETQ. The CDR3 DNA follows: TGCGCCAGCAGCTTTTCCCCCGGGAACACTGAAGCTTTCTTT. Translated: CASSFSPGNTEAFF. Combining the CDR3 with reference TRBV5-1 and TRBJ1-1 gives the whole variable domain KAGVTQTPRYLIKTRGQQVTLSCSPISGHRSVSWYQQTPGQGLQFLFEYFSETQRNKGNFPGRFSGRQFSNSRSEMNVSTLELGDSALYLCASSFSPGNTEAFFGQGTRLTVV.

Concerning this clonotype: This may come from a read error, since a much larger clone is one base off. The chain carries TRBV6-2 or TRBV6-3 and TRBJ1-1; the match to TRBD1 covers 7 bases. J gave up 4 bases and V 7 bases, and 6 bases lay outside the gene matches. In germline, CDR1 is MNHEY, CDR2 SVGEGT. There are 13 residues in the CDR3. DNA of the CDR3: TGTGCCAGCACTAACAGGGGTTTCACTGAAGCTTTCTTT. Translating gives CASTNRGFTEAFF.

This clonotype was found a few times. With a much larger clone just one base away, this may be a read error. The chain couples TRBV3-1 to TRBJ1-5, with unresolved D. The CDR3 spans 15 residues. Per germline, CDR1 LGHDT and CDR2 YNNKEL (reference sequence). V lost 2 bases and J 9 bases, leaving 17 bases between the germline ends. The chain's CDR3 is CASSQTVGSGRPQHF. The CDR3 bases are TGTGCCAGCAGCCAAACAGTGGGGTCGGGTCGGCCCCAGCATTTT.

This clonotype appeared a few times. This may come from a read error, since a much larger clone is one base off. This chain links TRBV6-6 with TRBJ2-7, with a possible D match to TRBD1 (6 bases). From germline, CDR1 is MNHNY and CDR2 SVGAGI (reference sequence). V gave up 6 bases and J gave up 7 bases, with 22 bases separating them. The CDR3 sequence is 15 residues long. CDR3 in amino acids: CASRLEGQHYNEQYF. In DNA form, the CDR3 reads TGTGCCAGCAGGCTAGAAGGACAGCATTACAATGAGCAGTACTTC.

The CDR3 reads CAIGIGQGRETQYF. The DNA for the CDR3 is TGTGCCATCGGAATAGGGCAGGGGAGGGAGACCCAGTACTTC. The V gene is TRBV10-3, the J gene TRBJ2-5; D assignment may be TRBD1 or TRBD2 (6 bases each). Deletions cut 8 bases from V and 5 bases from J, with 18 bases between. The CDR3 has 14 amino acids. CDR1 ENHRY and CDR2 SYGVKD come from the germline V gene.

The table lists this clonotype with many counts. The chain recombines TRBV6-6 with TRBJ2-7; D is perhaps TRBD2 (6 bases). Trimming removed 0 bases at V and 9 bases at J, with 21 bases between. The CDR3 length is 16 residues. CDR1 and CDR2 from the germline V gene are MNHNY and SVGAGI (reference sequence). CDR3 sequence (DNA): TGTGCCAGCAGTTACTCGACCGCGGGACGGTCCCTAGGGCAGTACTTC. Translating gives CASSYSTAGRSLGQYF.

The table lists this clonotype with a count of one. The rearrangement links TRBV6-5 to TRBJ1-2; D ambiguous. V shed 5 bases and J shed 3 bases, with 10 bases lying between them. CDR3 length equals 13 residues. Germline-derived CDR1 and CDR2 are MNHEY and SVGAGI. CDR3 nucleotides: TGTGCCAGCAGTAAGACACGGGACTATGGCTACACCTTC. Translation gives CASSKTRDYGYTF.

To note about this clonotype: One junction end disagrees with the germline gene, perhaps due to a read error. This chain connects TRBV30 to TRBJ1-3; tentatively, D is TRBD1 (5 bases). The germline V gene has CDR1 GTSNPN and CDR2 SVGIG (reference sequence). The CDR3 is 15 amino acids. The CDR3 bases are TGTGCCTGGCAAAACCCTGGGACCTCTGAAAACACCATATATTTT. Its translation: CAWQNPGTSENTIYF. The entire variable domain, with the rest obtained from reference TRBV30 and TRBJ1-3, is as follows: SQTIHQWPATLVQPVGSPLSLECTVEGTSNPNLYWYRQAAGRGLQLLFYSVGIGQISSEVPQNLSASRPQDRQFILSSKKLLLSDSGFYLCAWQNPGTSENTIYFGEGSWLTVV.

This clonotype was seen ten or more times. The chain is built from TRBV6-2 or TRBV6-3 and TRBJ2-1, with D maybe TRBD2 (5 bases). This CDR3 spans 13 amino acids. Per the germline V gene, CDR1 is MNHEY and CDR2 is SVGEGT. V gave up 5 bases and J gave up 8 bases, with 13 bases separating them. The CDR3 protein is CASSGPLLDEQFF. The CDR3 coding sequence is TGTGCCAGCAGTGGCCCCTTACTAGATGAGCAGTTCTTC.

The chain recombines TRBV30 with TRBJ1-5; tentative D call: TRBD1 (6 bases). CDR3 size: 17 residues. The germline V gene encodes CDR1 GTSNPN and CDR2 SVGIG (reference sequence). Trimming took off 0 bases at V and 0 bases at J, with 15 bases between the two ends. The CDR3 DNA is TGTGCCTGGAGTGTCCCCAGGGGTGGTAATAGCAATCAGCCCCAGCATTTT. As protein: CAWSVPRGGNSNQPQHF.

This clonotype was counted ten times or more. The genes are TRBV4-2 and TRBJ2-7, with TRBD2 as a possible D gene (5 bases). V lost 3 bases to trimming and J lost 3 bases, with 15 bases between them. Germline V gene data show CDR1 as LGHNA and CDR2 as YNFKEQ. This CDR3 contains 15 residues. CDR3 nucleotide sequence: TGTGCCAGCAGCCAGGATCCCGGGAAGCTCTACGAGCAGTACTTC. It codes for CASSQDPGKLYEQYF.